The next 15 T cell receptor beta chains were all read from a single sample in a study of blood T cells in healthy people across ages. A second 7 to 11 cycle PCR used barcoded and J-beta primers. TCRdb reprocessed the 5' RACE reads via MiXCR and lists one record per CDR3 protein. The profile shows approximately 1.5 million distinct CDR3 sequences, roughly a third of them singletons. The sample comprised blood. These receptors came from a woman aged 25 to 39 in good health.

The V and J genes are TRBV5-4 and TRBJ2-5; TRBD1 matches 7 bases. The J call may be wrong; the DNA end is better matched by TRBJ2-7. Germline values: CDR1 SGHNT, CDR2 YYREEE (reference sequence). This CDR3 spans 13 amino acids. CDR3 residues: CASSYGTEYEQYF. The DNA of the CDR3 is TGTGCCAGCAGCTACGGGACAGAATACGAGCAGTACTTC.

DNA for the CDR3: TGTGCCAGCAGTTCTACAGGTTTACCTAATGAAAAACTGTTTTTT. Translation gives CASSSTGLPNEKLFF. J is TRBJ1-4 and V is TRBV27, with D perhaps matching TRBD1 (5 bases). CDR3 length: 15 residues. Germline V lookup: CDR1 MNHEY, CDR2 SMNVEV (reference sequence). V was shortened by 4 bases and J by 3 bases, with 12 bases between the two germline ends. The complete variable domain, with remaining parts taken from reference TRBV27 and TRBJ1-4, reads EAQVTQNPRYLITVTGKKLTVTCSQNMNHEYMSWYRQDPGLGLRQIYYSMNVEVTDKGDVPEGYKVSRKEKRNFPLILESPSPNQTSLYFCASSSTGLPNEKLFFGSGTQLSVL.

CDR3 sequence: CASTKGAGGPHRQETQYF. The CDR3 DNA sequence: TGTGCCAGCACCAAGGGAGCGGGAGGTCCTCATCGACAAGAGACCCAGTACTTC. The genes are TRBV6-1 and TRBJ2-5, with 9 bases aligning to TRBD2. Germline V gives CDR1 MNHNS, CDR2 SASEGT. With 7 bases clipped from V and 2 bases from J, the junction kept 17 bases outside the gene matches. The CDR3 length is 18 residues.

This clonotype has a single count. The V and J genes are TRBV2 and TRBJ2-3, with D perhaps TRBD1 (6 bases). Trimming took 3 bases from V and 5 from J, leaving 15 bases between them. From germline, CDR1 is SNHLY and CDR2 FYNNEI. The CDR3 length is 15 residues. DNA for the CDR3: TGTGCCAGCAGTGATCCGGCAGGGGTCTTAGATACGCAGTATTTT. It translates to CASSDPAGVLDTQYF.

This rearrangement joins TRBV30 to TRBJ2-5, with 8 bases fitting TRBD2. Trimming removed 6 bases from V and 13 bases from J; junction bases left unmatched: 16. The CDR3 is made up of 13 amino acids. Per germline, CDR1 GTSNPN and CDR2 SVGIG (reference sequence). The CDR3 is CACQLAGGSRLYF. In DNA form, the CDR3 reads TGTGCCTGCCAGCTGGCGGGAGGCTCCCGATTGTACTTC.

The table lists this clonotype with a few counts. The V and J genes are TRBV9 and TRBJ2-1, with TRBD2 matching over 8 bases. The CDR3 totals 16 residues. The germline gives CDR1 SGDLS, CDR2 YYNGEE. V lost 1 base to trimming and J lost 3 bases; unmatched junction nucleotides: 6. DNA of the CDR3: TGTGCCAGCAGCGTACTGGCGGGAGGCCTCTACAATGAGCAGTTCTTC. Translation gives CASSVLAGGLYNEQFF.

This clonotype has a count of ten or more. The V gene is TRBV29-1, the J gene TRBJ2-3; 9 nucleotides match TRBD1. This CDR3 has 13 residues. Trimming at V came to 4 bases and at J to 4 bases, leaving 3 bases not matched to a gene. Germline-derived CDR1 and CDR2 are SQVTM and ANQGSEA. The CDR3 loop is CSVATGGPDTQYF. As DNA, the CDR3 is TGCAGCGTTGCCACAGGGGGCCCAGATACGCAGTATTTT.

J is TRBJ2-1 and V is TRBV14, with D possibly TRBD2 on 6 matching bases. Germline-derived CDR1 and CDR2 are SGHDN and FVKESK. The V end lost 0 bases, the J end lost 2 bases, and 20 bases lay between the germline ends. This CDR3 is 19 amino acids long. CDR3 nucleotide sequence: TGTGCCAGCAGCCAAGACCCTTTCTTGACGGGGGACCCCTACAATGAGCAGTTCTTC. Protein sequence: CASSQDPFLTGDPYNEQFF.

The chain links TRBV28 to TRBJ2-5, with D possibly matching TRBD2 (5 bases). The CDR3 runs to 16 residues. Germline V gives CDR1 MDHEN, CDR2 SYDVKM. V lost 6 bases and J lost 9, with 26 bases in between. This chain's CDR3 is CASSPPGNGPLAAQYF. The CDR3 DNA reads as TGTGCCAGCAGCCCCCCCGGGAACGGCCCGCTGGCGGCCCAGTACTTC.

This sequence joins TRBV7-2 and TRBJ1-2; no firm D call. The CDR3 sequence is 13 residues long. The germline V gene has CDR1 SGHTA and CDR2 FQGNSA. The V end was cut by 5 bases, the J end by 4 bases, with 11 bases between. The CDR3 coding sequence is TGTGCCAGCAGCCTCAGGATTCTCTATGGCTACACCTTC. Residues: CASSLRILYGYTF.

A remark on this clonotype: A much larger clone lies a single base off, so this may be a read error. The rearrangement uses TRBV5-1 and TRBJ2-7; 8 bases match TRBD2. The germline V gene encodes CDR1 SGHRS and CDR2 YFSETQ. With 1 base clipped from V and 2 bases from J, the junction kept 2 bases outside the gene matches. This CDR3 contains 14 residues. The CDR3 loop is CASSLYSGAYEQYF. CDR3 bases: TGCGCCAGCAGCTTGTATAGCGGGGCCTACGAGCAGTACTTC.

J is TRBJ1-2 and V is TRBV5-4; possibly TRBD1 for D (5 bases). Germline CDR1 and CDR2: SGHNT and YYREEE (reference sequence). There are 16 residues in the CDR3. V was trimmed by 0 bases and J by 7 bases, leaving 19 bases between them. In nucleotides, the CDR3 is TGTGCCAGCAGCTTGGAGGGGCAACAAATACTGGGTGGCTACACCTTC. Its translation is CASSLEGQQILGGYTF.

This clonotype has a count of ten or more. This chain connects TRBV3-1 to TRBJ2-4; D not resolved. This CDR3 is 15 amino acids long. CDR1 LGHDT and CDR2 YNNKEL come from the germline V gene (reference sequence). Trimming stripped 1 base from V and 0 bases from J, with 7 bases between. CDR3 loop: CASSQGSLAKNIQYF. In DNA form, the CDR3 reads TGTGCCAGCAGCCAAGGGTCCCTAGCCAAAAACATTCAGTACTTC.

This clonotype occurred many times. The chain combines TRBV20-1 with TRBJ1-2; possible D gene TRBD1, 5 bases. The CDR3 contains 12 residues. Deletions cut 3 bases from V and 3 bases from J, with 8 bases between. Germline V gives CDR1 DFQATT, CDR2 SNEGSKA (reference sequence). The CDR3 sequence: CSASRGDYGYTF. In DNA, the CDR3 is TGCAGTGCTAGTCGGGGCGACTATGGCTACACCTTC.

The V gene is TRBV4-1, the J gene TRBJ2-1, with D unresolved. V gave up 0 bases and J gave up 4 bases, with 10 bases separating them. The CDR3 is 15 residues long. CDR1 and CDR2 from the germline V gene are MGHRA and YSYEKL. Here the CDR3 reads CASSQDPYIYNEQFF. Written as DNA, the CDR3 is TGCGCCAGCAGCCAAGACCCTTACATATACAATGAGCAGTTCTTC.